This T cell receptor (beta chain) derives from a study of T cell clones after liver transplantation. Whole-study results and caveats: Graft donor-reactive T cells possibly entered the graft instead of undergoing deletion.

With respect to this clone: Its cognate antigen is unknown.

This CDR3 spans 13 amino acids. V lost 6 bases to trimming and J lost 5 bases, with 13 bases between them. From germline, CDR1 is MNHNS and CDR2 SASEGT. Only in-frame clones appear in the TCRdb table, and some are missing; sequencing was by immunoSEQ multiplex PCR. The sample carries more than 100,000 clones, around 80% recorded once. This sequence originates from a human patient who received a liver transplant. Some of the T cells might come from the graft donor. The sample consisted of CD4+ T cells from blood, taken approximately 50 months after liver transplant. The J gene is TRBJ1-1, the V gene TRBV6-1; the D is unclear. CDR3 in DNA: TGTGCCAGCAGCGGTGGCGGGCATACTGAAGCTTTCTTT. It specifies CASSGGGHTEAFF.